These T cell receptor beta chains were read from a single sample in a study of PD-1 blockade in mismatch repair-deficient tumors. Generated by immunoSEQ multiplex PCR, the TCRdb table keeps only in-frame clones and is missing some. The sample holds several thousand clones, 88% seen once. No antigen is known for these receptors. The sequences come from cells cultured in vitro, collected from a patient treated with pembrolizumab. These receptors all come from an adult with mismatch repair-deficient cancer. The CDR3 runs from the conserved cysteine through the conserved F or W. The D gene is left open where the match is weak. Rows give clone size only sometimes, using once, few, many, or a class for an expanded clone.

d_gene: .
abundance: once
v_gene: TRBV28
j_gene: TRBJ2-1
CDR3nt: TGTGCCAGCAGTTTATCGATGGCCAATGAGCAGTTCTTC
CDR3aa: CASSLSMANEQFF

d_gene: .
abundance: .
v_gene: TRBV18
j_gene: TRBJ1-4
CDR3nt: TGTGCCAGCTCACCACCGGGCAGGGGCGATGAAAAACTGTTTTTT
CDR3aa: CASSPPGRGDEKLFF

d_gene: .
abundance: .
v_gene: TRBV10-3
j_gene: TRBJ1-1
CDR3nt: TGTGCCATCAGTGAGTCCCCGCCTGGCACTGAAGCTTTCTTT
CDR3aa: CAISESPPGTEAFF

d_gene: .
abundance: .
v_gene: TRBV6-1
j_gene: TRBJ2-1
CDR3nt: TGTGCCAGCAGTGAAGCGCTTTGGGGTCACGCTCAGAGCTCCTACAATGAGCAGTTCTTC
CDR3aa: CASSEALWGHAQSSYNEQFF

d_gene: .
abundance: .
v_gene: TRBV6-1
j_gene: TRBJ1-5
CDR3nt: TGTGCCAGCAGAGTGGTGGCCAATCAGCCCCAGCATTTT
CDR3aa: CASRVVANQPQHF

d_gene: .
abundance: once
v_gene: TRBV5-1
j_gene: TRBJ2-5
CDR3nt: TGCGCCAGCAGCTCGACAGCGATCCAAGAGACCCAGTACTTC
CDR3aa: CASSSTAIQETQYF

d_gene: .
abundance: once
v_gene: TRBV5-1
j_gene: TRBJ1-1
CDR3nt: TGCGCCAGCAGCCCCGCAGGGACTGAAGCTTTCTTT
CDR3aa: CASSPAGTEAFF

d_gene: TRBD1
abundance: .
v_gene: TRBV27
j_gene: TRBJ1-2
CDR3nt: TGTGCCAGCAGACGACAGGGGACCGACTATGGCTACACCTTC
CDR3aa: CASRRQGTDYGYTF

d_gene: TRBD2
abundance: .
v_gene: TRBV27
j_gene: TRBJ2-7
CDR3nt: TGTGCCTCCAGGGCTAGCGGCTCCTACGAGCAGTACTTC
CDR3aa: CASRASGSYEQYF

d_gene: TRBD2
abundance: .
v_gene: TRBV27
j_gene: TRBJ2-7
CDR3nt: TGTGCCAGCTGGGGGTCTAGCGGGAGTGCGTACGAGCAGTACTTC
CDR3aa: CASWGSSGSAYEQYF

d_gene: TRBD1
abundance: .
v_gene: TRBV6-1
j_gene: TRBJ2-7
CDR3nt: TGTGCCAGCAGGGCCGGGACAGGGGGGACCTACGAGCAGTACTTC
CDR3aa: CASRAGTGGTYEQYF

d_gene: .
abundance: .
v_gene: TRBV4-1
j_gene: TRBJ1-4
CDR3nt: TGCGCCAGCACCCCAGGCGGGTCTCTCCAAACTAATGAAAAACTGTTTTTT
CDR3aa: CASTPGGSLQTNEKLFF

d_gene: .
abundance: .
v_gene: TRBV9
j_gene: TRBJ2-1
CDR3nt: TGTGCCAGCAGCGTAGCTGGGGTTTGGAATGAGCAGTTCTTC
CDR3aa: CASSVAGVWNEQFF

d_gene: .
abundance: .
v_gene: TRBV7-6
j_gene: TRBJ1-1
CDR3nt: TGTGCCAGCAGCTTACTACAGCTGAACACTGAAGCTTTCTTT
CDR3aa: CASSLLQLNTEAFF

d_gene: .
abundance: .
v_gene: TRBV5-1
j_gene: TRBJ1-3
CDR3nt: TGCGCCAGCAGCTTGTCGCCACACGTATCTGGAAACACCATATATTTT
CDR3aa: CASSLSPHVSGNTIYF

d_gene: .
abundance: .
v_gene: TRBV4-2
j_gene: TRBJ2-2
CDR3nt: TGTGCCAGCAGCCAAGATCTGGTAGAGAACACCGGGGAGCTGTTTTTT
CDR3aa: CASSQDLVENTGELFF